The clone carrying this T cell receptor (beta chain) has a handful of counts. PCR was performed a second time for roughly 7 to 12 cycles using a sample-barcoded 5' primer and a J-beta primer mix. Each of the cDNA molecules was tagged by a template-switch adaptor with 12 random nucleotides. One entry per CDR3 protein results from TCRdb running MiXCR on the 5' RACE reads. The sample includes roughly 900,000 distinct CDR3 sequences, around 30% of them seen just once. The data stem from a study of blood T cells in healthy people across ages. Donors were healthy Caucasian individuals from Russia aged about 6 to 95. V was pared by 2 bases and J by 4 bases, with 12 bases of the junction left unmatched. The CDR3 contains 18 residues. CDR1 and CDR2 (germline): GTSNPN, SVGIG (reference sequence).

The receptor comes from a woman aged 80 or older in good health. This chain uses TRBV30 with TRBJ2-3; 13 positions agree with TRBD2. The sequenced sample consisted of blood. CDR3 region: CAWSFPGLAGLNADTQYF. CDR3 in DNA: TGTGCCTGGAGTTTCCCGGGACTAGCGGGGCTTAACGCAGATACGCAGTATTTT.